Following are 24 T cell receptor beta chains from one sample sequenced in a study of cytomegalovirus exposure and HLA in healthy donors. The PCR contained 60 Vbeta and 13 Jbeta primers. The protocol was immunoSEQ multiplex PCR, while the TCRdb copy is restricted to in-frame clones and leaves out a portion. The table includes 190,000 or so clones, roughly four fifths detected once. The sequencing input was PBMCs. These receptors all stem from a woman in her forties or fifties in good health and CMV-seropositive.

The chain has TRBV7-8 and TRBJ1-1; 9 bases are shared with TRBD1. CDR3 length: 14 residues. Germline CDR1 and CDR2: SGHVS and FQNEAQ. V trimming: 5 bases; J trimming: 5 bases; junction bases outside the gene matches: 6. The CDR3 spells CASSPTGGRTEAFF. In nucleotides, the CDR3 is TGTGCCAGCAGCCCGACAGGGGGACGAACTGAAGCTTTCTTT.

The chain employs TRBV5-8 and TRBJ1-5; TRBD1 is a possible D gene (6 bases). The CDR3 is 16 residues long. V lost 4 bases and J 5 bases, leaving 19 bases between the germline ends. Germline CDR1 and CDR2: SGHTS and YDEGEE. The CDR3: CASSSHRGQSYQPQHF. The CDR3 nucleotides read TGTGCCAGCAGCAGCCACCGAGGACAGTCCTATCAGCCCCAGCATTTT.

CDR3 nucleotides: TGTGCCAGTAGTGAGACAAGGTCGGACTATGGCTACACCTTC. This translates into CASSETRSDYGYTF. The chain combines TRBV19 with TRBJ1-2; D uncertain. V lost 5 bases and J lost 3, with 13 bases in between. From germline, CDR1 is LNHDA and CDR2 SQIVND (reference sequence). The CDR3 has 14 residues.

V usage is TRBV18 and J usage is TRBJ2-7, with TRBD1 matching over 10 bases. The V and J ends lost 3 bases and 5 bases, in that order; junction bases with no gene match: 7. The CDR3 covers 15 residues. The germline CDR1 and CDR2 sequences are KGHSH and LQKENI. The CDR3 loop is CASSPSRDRGNEQYF. In DNA, the CDR3 is TGTGCCAGCTCACCCTCCCGGGACAGGGGAAACGAGCAGTACTTC.

This clone occurred once. This chain connects TRBV5-4 to TRBJ1-4; D is unresolved. V was pared by 0 bases and J by 6 bases, with 9 bases between. CDR1 is SGHNT and CDR2 is YYREEE in the germline V gene (reference sequence). CDR3 length equals 14 residues. Here the CDR3 DNA reads TGTGCCAGCAGCTTGGCTAATTCCCATGAAAAACTGTTTTTT. Its protein product is CASSLANSHEKLFF.

This clone was detected only a few times. The chain uses TRBV7-3 and TRBJ1-1; no clear D. V lost 4 bases and J 3 bases, leaving 9 bases between the germline ends. This CDR3 has 13 amino acids. Germline-derived CDR1 and CDR2 are SGHTA and FQGTGA. CDR3 bases: TGTGCCAGCAGCTCCCCCGTATACACTGAAGCTTTCTTT. This sequence encodes CASSSPVYTEAFF.

The chain couples TRBV19 to TRBJ2-1, with 8 nucleotides matching TRBD2. V lost 10 bases, J lost 8 bases, and 10 bases stayed unmatched. Germline-derived CDR1 and CDR2 are LNHDA and SQIVND (reference sequence). This CDR3 has 13 residues. Written as DNA, the CDR3 is TGTGCCACGTCCGGGAGGGCCCTCGATGAGCAGTTCTTC. Translated, it gives CATSGRALDEQFF.

This rearrangement joins TRBV5-6 to TRBJ2-7; possibly TRBD2 for D (5 bases). The V gene's germline CDR1 is SGHDT and CDR2 YYEEEE. This CDR3 is built from 14 residues. The V end was cut by 2 bases, the J end by 3 bases, with 12 bases between. CDR3 in DNA: TGTGCCAGCAGCTTTCAGGTGGGGAGCTACGAGCAGTACTTC. Translating it yields CASSFQVGSYEQYF.

This chain uses TRBV27 with TRBJ2-5; D possibly corresponds to TRBD2 (5 bases). CDR3 length equals 13 residues. Trimming pared 3 bases from V and 3 bases from J, leaving 8 bases between. CDR1 is MNHEY and CDR2 is SMNVEV in the germline V gene (reference sequence). CDR3 in DNA: TGTGCCAGCAGTTTTTTCGGGAAAGAGACCCAGTACTTC. As protein: CASSFFGKETQYF.

The rearrangement uses TRBV5-1 and TRBJ2-2, with a tentative D call TRBD2 (6 bases). The V gene's germline CDR1 is SGHRS and CDR2 YFSETQ. The CDR3 is made up of 15 amino acids. Deletions cut 0 bases from V and 7 bases from J, with 13 bases between. The CDR3 DNA is TGCGCCAGCAGCTTGGCCTTGGGCGGGAACGGGGAGCTGTTTTTT. This translates into CASSLALGGNGELFF. Supplemented by reference TRBV5-1 and TRBJ2-2, the full variable domain reads KAGVTQTPRYLIKTRGQQVTLSCSPISGHRSVSWYQQTPGQGLQFLFEYFSETQRNKGNFPGRFSGRQFSNSRSEMNVSTLELGDSALYLCASSLALGGNGELFFGEGSRLTVL.

The gene calls are TRBV9 and TRBJ2-2; 11 bases are shared with TRBD2. The CDR3 is 22 residues long. With V trimmed by 4 bases and J by 4 bases, 24 bases remained unmatched. CDR1 is SGDLS, CDR2 YYNGEE, per germline. This CDR3 is CASSSPGERVQGGTSGTGELFF. The CDR3 DNA is TGTGCCAGCAGCTCCCCCGGGGAAAGGGTACAGGGCGGGACTAGCGGCACCGGGGAGCTGTTTTTT.

The gene calls are TRBV5-1 and TRBJ2-7, with D possibly being TRBD2 (6 bases). Germline values: CDR1 SGHRS, CDR2 YFSETQ. The V end was cut by 3 bases, the J end by 4 bases, with 14 bases between. The CDR3 is 14 residues long. CDR3 amino acids: CASSSSGTQYEQYF. CDR3 coding DNA: TGCGCCAGCAGCTCTTCCGGGACTCAATACGAGCAGTACTTC. Using reference TRBV5-1 and TRBJ2-7 for the parts outside the CDR3, the full variable domain is KAGVTQTPRYLIKTRGQQVTLSCSPISGHRSVSWYQQTPGQGLQFLFEYFSETQRNKGNFPGRFSGRQFSNSRSEMNVSTLELGDSALYLCASSSSGTQYEQYFGPGTRLTVT.

V is TRBV5-1 and J is TRBJ2-5; 7 bases map to TRBD2. Per germline, CDR1 SGHRS and CDR2 YFSETQ. The V and J ends lost 4 bases and 2 bases, in that order; junction bases with no gene match: 2. The CDR3 covers 13 residues. The CDR3 is CASSPGLQETQYF. DNA of the CDR3: TGCGCCAGCAGCCCGGGACTACAAGAGACCCAGTACTTC.

The V call is TRBV10-1, the J call TRBJ1-5, with 9 nucleotides matching TRBD1. Germline V lookup: CDR1 WNHNN, CDR2 SYGVQD (reference sequence). CDR3 length: 14 residues. CDR3 coding DNA: TGCGCAGCATTGGACAGGGGTTTTTGCCAGCCCCAGCATTTT. This sequence encodes CAALDRGFCQPQHF.

The chain has TRBV5-1 and TRBJ2-7, with TRBD1 identical over 9 bases. Trimming removed 5 bases from V and 0 bases from J; junction bases left unmatched: 6. The CDR3 sequence is 15 residues long. The germline CDR1 and CDR2 sequences are SGHRS and YFSETQ. The CDR3 loop is CASSATGGSSYEQYF. The CDR3 DNA reads TGCGCCAGCAGTGCGACAGGGGGGAGCTCCTACGAGCAGTACTTC.

DNA of the CDR3: TGCGCCAGCCGGACAGGGGAGGGCACAGATACGCAGTATTTT. Its translation is CASRTGEGTDTQYF. This chain connects TRBV5-1 to TRBJ2-3, with 9 bases identical to TRBD1. This CDR3 region has 14 residues. CDR1 SGHRS and CDR2 YFSETQ come from the germline V gene. Trimming removed 7 bases from V and 1 base from J; junction bases left unmatched: 4.

The chain carries TRBV10-1 and TRBJ2-5; perhaps TRBD2 as D (5 bases). The CDR3 is 14 residues long. CDR1 and CDR2 from the germline V gene are WNHNN and SYGVQD (reference sequence). The V end lost 2 bases, the J end lost 7 bases, and 14 bases lay between the germline ends. CDR3 coding DNA: TGCGCCAGCAGTGAGGATAGGCGGGCGGGGACCCAGTACTTC. Translated, it gives CASSEDRRAGTQYF.

V usage is TRBV5-4 and J usage is TRBJ2-2; TRBD1 matches at 7 bases. With V trimmed by 2 bases and J by 0 bases, 4 bases remained unmatched. CDR1 and CDR2 (germline): SGHNT, YYREEE (reference sequence). The CDR3 sequence is 16 residues long. The CDR3 protein is CASSLAGGANTGELFF. In DNA, the CDR3 is TGTGCCAGCAGCTTAGCAGGGGGAGCGAACACCGGGGAGCTGTTTTTT.

A word on this clone: The same CDR3 also results from other DNA sequences found in this sample. The J gene is TRBJ2-5, the V gene TRBV2, with D tentatively TRBD2 (6 bases). CDR1 is SNHLY and CDR2 is FYNNEI in the germline V gene. The V end was cut by 7 bases, the J end by 3 bases, with 12 bases between. The CDR3 runs 13 residues. The CDR3, as DNA: TGTGCCAGCACCGGGACTTCCAAAGAGACCCAGTACTTC. This sequence encodes CASTGTSKETQYF.

The genes are TRBV19 and TRBJ2-5, with 8 bases identical to TRBD2. J was trimmed by 4 bases and V by 6 bases; bases with no gene match: 4. CDR1 and CDR2 (germline): LNHDA, SQIVND (reference sequence). This CDR3 has 13 residues. CDR3 loop: CASSGGAGETQYF. CDR3 DNA: TGTGCCAGTAGCGGGGGGGCAGGAGAGACCCAGTACTTC.

The J gene is TRBJ2-2, the V gene TRBV19, with 10 bases that match TRBD2. CDR3 length equals 17 residues. Germline-derived CDR1 and CDR2 are LNHDA and SQIVND (reference sequence). V shed 4 bases and J 4 bases; nucleotides not matched to a gene: 9. The CDR3 region is CASSRGLAGVSTGELFF. Here the CDR3 DNA reads TGTGCCAGTAGTAGAGGGCTAGCGGGAGTAAGCACCGGGGAGCTGTTTTTT.

The gene calls are TRBV6-5 and TRBJ2-7; 9 positions agree with TRBD1. CDR1 and CDR2 (germline): MNHEY, SVGAGI. This CDR3 is 14 amino acids long. V gave up 5 bases and J gave up 6 bases; unmatched junction bases: 8. This chain's CDR3 is CASSLQGAQSEQYF. The CDR3 bases are TGTGCCAGCAGTCTACAGGGGGCGCAGTCCGAGCAGTACTTC.

The V and J genes are TRBV28 and TRBJ1-4; D is uncertain. From germline, CDR1 is MDHEN and CDR2 SYDVKM. The CDR3 contains 13 residues. Trimming left V 6 bases short and J 4 bases short, with 9 bases between. The chain's CDR3 is CASRPAGNEKLFF. DNA for the CDR3: TGTGCCAGCAGGCCCGCGGGTAATGAAAAACTGTTTTTT.

The chain is built from TRBV10-3 and TRBJ1-2; no reliable D call. Germline V CDR1 and CDR2: ENHRY, SYGVKD. V was shortened by 7 bases and J by 2 bases, with 14 bases between the two germline ends. This CDR3 contains 14 residues. DNA of the CDR3: TGTGCCATCACAGGTTCCCCGGGGAACTATGGCTACACCTTC. Its translation: CAITGSPGNYGYTF.